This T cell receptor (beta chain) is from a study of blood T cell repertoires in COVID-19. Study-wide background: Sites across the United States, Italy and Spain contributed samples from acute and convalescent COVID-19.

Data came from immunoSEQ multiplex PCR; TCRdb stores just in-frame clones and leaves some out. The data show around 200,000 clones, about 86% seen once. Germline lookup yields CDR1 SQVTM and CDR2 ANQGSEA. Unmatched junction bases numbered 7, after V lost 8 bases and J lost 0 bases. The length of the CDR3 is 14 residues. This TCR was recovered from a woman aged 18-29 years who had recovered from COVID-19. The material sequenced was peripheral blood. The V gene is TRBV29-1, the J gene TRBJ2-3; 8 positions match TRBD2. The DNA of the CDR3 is TGCAGCTACGGCGGGGGGACTAGCACAGATACGCAGTATTTT. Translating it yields CSYGGGTSTDTQYF.